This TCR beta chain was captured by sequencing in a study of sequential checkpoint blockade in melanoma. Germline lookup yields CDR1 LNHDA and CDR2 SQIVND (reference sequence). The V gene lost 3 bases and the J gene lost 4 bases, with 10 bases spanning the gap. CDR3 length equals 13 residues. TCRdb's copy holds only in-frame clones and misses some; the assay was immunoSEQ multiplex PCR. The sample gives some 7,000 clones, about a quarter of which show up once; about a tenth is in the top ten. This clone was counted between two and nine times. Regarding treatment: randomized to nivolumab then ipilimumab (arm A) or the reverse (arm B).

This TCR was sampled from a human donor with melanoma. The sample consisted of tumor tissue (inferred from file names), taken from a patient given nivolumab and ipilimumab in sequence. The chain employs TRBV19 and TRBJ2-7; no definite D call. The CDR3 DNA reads TGTGCCAGTAGTATTGGTGGTGAGTACGAGCAGTACGTC. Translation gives CASSIGGEYEQYV.